The clone carrying this T cell receptor beta chain was observed once. Antigen unknown. This specimen comes from a study of T cell responses to AZD1222 COVID-19 vaccine. Study observations and caveats: Only after the peak T cell response were repertoires sampled. Vaccine-related CD4 TCRs covered spike, predominating at 160-218 and 743-854.

The V gene lost 2 bases and the J gene lost 1 base, with 15 bases spanning the gap. Per the germline V gene, CDR1 is SGHRS and CDR2 is YFSETQ. This CDR3 region has 16 residues. Libraries were prepared by immunoSEQ multiplex PCR; TCRdb keeps only in-frame clonotypes and omits some of them. The sample carries 85,000 to 100,000 clones, approximately 91% recorded once. This sequence originates from an adult who received the AZD1222 COVID-19 vaccine. The chain links TRBV5-1 to TRBJ1-1; possible D gene TRBD1, 6 bases. Sequenced material: peripheral blood, taken 28 days after the second AZD1222 dose. The CDR3 DNA follows: TGCGCCAGCAGCTTTGCAACCGGGACATCGAACACTGAAGCTTTCTTT. As protein: CASSFATGTSNTEAFF.